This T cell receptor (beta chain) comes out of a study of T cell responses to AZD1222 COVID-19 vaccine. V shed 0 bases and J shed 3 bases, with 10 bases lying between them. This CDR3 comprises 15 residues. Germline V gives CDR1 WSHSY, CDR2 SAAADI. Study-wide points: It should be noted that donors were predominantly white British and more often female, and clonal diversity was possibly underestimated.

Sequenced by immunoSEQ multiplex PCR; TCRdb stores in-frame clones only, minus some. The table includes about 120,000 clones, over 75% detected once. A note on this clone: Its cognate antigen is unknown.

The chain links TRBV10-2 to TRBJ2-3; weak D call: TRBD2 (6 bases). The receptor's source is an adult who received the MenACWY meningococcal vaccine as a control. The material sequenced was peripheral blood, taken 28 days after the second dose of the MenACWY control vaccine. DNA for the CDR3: TGCGCCAGCAGTGAGTCGACCCTAGCGACAGATACGCAGTATTTT. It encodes CASSESTLATDTQYF.